The source of this T cell receptor beta chain is a study of Ad26.COV2.S vaccination and SARS-CoV-2 variants. Points from the study as a whole: Post-vaccination spike-specific CD8+ and CD4+ T cell responses reportedly had substantial breadth. The TCR breadth and depth analyses may have produced an underestimate of total T cell responses.

This CDR3 has 11 amino acids. Germline values: CDR1 MDHEN, CDR2 SYDVKM. V was clipped by 5 bases and J by 8 bases, with 9 bases between them. About this clone: Its cognate antigen is unknown.

Produced via immunoSEQ multiplex PCR; TCRdb's table is partial and in-frame only. The sample consists of roughly 300,000 clones, around 89% of them appearing once. Treatment: 15 to 20 received Ad26.COV2.S at low or high dose, single or two shots; about 5 received placebo; per-sample allocation not given. All samples were drawn on day 63, counting from the first vaccine or placebo injection. This material consisted of peripheral blood, taken in a trial of Ad26.COV2.S vaccine versus placebo. The clonotype comes from a person aged 18-65 years who received the Ad26.COV2.S COVID-19 vaccine or a placebo. The chain recombines TRBV28 with TRBJ1-2; D possibly corresponds to TRBD1 (6 bases). CDR3 in DNA: TGTGCCAGCAGTACCAGGGGAGGCTACACCTTC. Protein sequence: CASSTRGGYTF.